Each of the 7 T cell receptor beta chains below was sequenced from the same sample in a study of regulatory T cells in long-lasting Graves disease (dated by TCRdb to 2020 to 2022). Library method: multiplex PCR. The sequencing machine was an Illumina HiSeq 4000. iRepertoire HTBI primers and Arm-PCR amplification of CDR3 regions were used to construct TCR beta libraries. The raw public data were reprocessed by TCRdb itself: fastp quality trimming at Q25, MiXCR clonotype calling, in-frame beta chains only. Rows merge per CDR3 protein into single entries with the most common DNA and genes. This sample has about 310,000 distinct CDR3 sequences in its table, and 18% of those were observed once. More than 35% of the sample comes from the top ten. Reading the label with the study, this specimen's time point is: newly diagnosed GD, antithyroid drugs for less than 3 months. For both TCR sequencing and RNA sequencing, RNA was extracted from PBMCs in TRIzol.

The input for sequencing was peripheral blood mononuclear cells (PBMCs), taken at new diagnosis, from a patient treated with antithyroid drugs. The receptors were gathered from a female donor with Graves disease.

This clonotype has at least ten counts. The gene calls are TRBV20-1 and TRBJ1-4; tentatively, D is TRBD1 (5 bases). Trimming stripped 3 bases from V and 7 bases from J, with 18 bases between. This CDR3 is 15 amino acids long. The germline CDR1 and CDR2 sequences are DFQATT and SNEGSKA (reference sequence). CDR3 amino acids: CSARESGPGGEKLFF. The CDR3 DNA is TGCAGTGCTAGGGAGTCCGGCCCGGGGGGTGAAAAACTGTTTTTT.

The chain uses TRBV19 and TRBJ2-7; TRBD2 is a possible D gene (5 bases). The CDR3 length is 15 residues. Germline CDR1 reads LNHDA; CDR2 reads SQIVND (reference sequence). Trimming left V 1 base short and J 4 bases short, with 14 bases between. The DNA for the CDR3 is TGTGCCAGTAGTATAGTGTTCGGGAATGAGTACGAGCAGTACTTC. Translating gives CASSIVFGNEYEQYF.

This clonotype turned up a few times. The chain recombines TRBV14 with TRBJ2-1; the match to TRBD2 covers 15 bases. Germline V gives CDR1 SGHDN, CDR2 FVKESK. The CDR3 totals 19 residues. The V gene end was trimmed by 1 base and the J gene end by 2 bases; junction bases not matched to a gene: 6. In DNA form, the CDR3 reads TGTGCCAGCAGCCAAGTGTCAGGACTAGCGGGAGGGGCCTACAATGAGCAGTTCTTC. Protein: CASSQVSGLAGGAYNEQFF.

This clonotype was picked up many times. This chain joins TRBV5-1 and TRBJ1-1; 10 bases fit TRBD1. Looked up from germline, CDR1 is SGHRS and CDR2 is YFSETQ. The V and J ends lost 0 bases and 3 bases, in that order; junction bases with no gene match: 14. CDR3 length: 19 residues. CDR3: CASSLAVRRTGGGYTEAFF. The CDR3 region has the DNA TGCGCCAGCAGCTTGGCTGTCCGAAGGACAGGGGGTGGATACACTGAAGCTTTCTTT.

This clonotype was detected ten times or more. The chain is built from TRBV28 and TRBJ2-7; 7 positions agree with TRBD1. V lost 5 bases and J lost 3; bases outside the gene matches: 10. This CDR3 is built from 15 residues. Germline V lookup: CDR1 MDHEN, CDR2 SYDVKM. The CDR3 sequence is CASSTTQGNLYEQYF. CDR3 sequence (DNA): TGTGCCAGCAGTACCACACAGGGGAACCTCTACGAGCAGTACTTC.

The chain joins TRBV6-1 to TRBJ2-3, with 13 bases matching TRBD2. The germline V gene encodes CDR1 MNHNS and CDR2 SASEGT. This CDR3 is built from 16 residues. V shed 4 bases and J 4 bases; nucleotides not matched to a gene: 5. In DNA form, the CDR3 reads TGTGCCAGCAGTGGGACTAGCGGGAGTTTGGCAGATACGCAGTATTTT. It specifies CASSGTSGSLADTQYF.

In its sample, this clonotype was seen many times. The rearrangement links TRBV20-1 to TRBJ2-3, with TRBD2 matching over 8 bases. After removal of 3 bases from V and 5 bases from J, the junction contained 10 bases not matched to a gene. The CDR3 contains 15 residues. Germline values: CDR1 DFQATT, CDR2 SNEGSKA (reference sequence). CDR3 loop: CSASPGAGGLDTQYF. The CDR3 region has the DNA TGCAGTGCTAGTCCTGGGGCGGGAGGTTTAGATACGCAGTATTTT.